The clone carrying this T cell receptor (beta chain) was detected ten times or more. The antigen remains unidentified. With molecular barcodes, quantitative 5'-RACE was used to make the TCR beta libraries. From the 5' RACE reads, TCRdb called clonotypes with MiXCR, one entry per CDR3 protein. In the table there are approximately 190,000 distinct CDR3 sequences, roughly 13% of which are singletons. The sample comes from a study of CD8 T cells in ankylosing spondylitis. General study points: Those disease-linked clones were CD8+; they were also relatively rare in peripheral blood. Enrichment of disease-linked clones was reportedly significant in matched ankylosing spondylitis synovial fluid.

The ends were cut back, 1 base at V and 0 bases at J, with 13 bases in the middle. CDR1 is SGHRS, CDR2 YFSETQ, per germline. The CDR3 totals 17 residues. Material for sequencing was blood, either unsorted or a sorted T cell fraction (not recorded which). The chain recombines TRBV5-1 with TRBJ2-2, with D unclear. The receptor was derived from a female donor with ankylosing spondylitis or in good health (not recorded which). CDR3 DNA sequence: TGCGCCAGCAGCTTGAATAGACGGATCGCGAACACCGGGGAGCTGTTTTTT. Translation gives CASSLNRRIANTGELFF.